These 6 T cell receptor beta chains share one sample of origin, sequenced in a study of T cells in Graves' hyperthyroidism and ophthalmopathy. Regions amplified from RNA transcripts were the TCR beta CDR3 regions. The TCR CDR3 first-round RT-PCR relied on the HTBI primer set. A single record per CDR3 protein comes from TCRdb applying MiXCR to the multiplex PCR reads. The sample lists 300,000 to 400,000 distinct CDR3 sequences, approximately 17% occurring once. Input material: blood. The receptor source for this set is a man aged 18 to 29 with Graves' ophthalmopathy.

This clonotype was observed many times. The chain links TRBV7-3 to TRBJ2-7; maybe TRBD1 (6 bases). With 1 base removed from V and 1 base from J, the gap between germline ends came to 11 bases. This CDR3 is 15 amino acids long. Per germline, CDR1 SGHTA and CDR2 FQGTGA. CDR3 sequence reads: CASSLRAGASYEQYF. The CDR3 nucleotides are TGTGCCAGCAGCTTAAGGGCAGGGGCTTCCTACGAGCAGTACTTC.

This clonotype was recorded many times. The gene calls are TRBV5-1 and TRBJ2-7; 8 positions agree with TRBD1. Per germline, CDR1 SGHRS and CDR2 YFSETQ. The V and J ends lost 5 bases and 3 bases, in that order; junction bases with no gene match: 7. CDR3 length equals 14 residues. DNA of the CDR3: TGCGCCAGCAGGCGGGGACAGGAGGGCTACGAGCAGTACTTC. It specifies CASRRGQEGYEQYF.

This clonotype was detected ten times or more. V is TRBV7-9 and J is TRBJ1-4; 7 bases are a match to TRBD1. V shed 5 bases, J shed 4 bases, and the junction held 4 bases outside the gene matches. CDR3 size: 14 residues. CDR1 and CDR2 (germline): SEHNR, FQNEAQ (reference sequence). Here the CDR3 reads CASSLGQLNEKLFF. DNA of the CDR3: TGTGCCAGCAGCCTGGGACAGCTTAATGAAAAACTGTTTTTT.

The CDR3 DNA reads as TGTGCCAGTATGGGGGACAGGGAGTATAGCAATCAGCCCCAGCATTTT. Its translation: CASMGDREYSNQPQHF. The chain has TRBV19 and TRBJ1-5, with TRBD1 matching 9 bases. The CDR3 contains 16 residues. The J segment lost 0 bases and the V segment lost 7 bases, leaving 7 bases of the junction unmatched. Germline-derived CDR1 and CDR2 are LNHDA and SQIVND (reference sequence).

This clonotype was counted a few times. The chain has TRBV7-9 and TRBJ2-6, with TRBD1 matching over 8 bases. Trimming took 6 bases from V and 2 from J; bases not matched to a gene: 6. Germline CDR1 is SEHNR and CDR2 is FQNEAQ (reference sequence). This CDR3 has 16 amino acids. The CDR3 region is CASRLQQGAGANVLTF. In nucleotides, the CDR3 is TGTGCCAGCAGATTGCAACAGGGGGCTGGGGCCAACGTCCTGACTTTC.

At least ten counts were recorded for this clonotype. V is TRBV6-1 and J is TRBJ1-2; 7 nucleotides agree with TRBD1. V lost 7 bases, J lost 1 base, and 6 bases stayed unmatched. The CDR3 extends over 14 amino acids. In germline, CDR1 is MNHNS, CDR2 SASEGT. CDR3 residues: CASTNRGGNYGYTF. CDR3 coding DNA: TGTGCCAGCACCAACAGGGGTGGTAACTATGGCTACACCTTC.